This is a list of T cell receptor beta chains from one sample in a study of graft-versus-host responses after intestinal transplantation. Clones were sequenced by immunoSEQ multiplex PCR, and TCRdb holds only the in-frame ones, with some missing. The sample has approximately 25,000 clones; about 92% are singletons. The sequenced sample was PBMCs, obtained 18 days after transplant. Receptors were obtained from a human patient who received an intestinal transplant, so some T cells may come from the graft donor. CDR3s include the opening cysteine and the closing phenylalanine or tryptophan. The order of the fields is D gene, J gene, V gene, clone size, CDR3 DNA, CDR3 protein. D genes are given only for firm matches. Clone sizes are given selectively: once, few, many, or a class where the clone is expanded.

D: TRBD1; J: TRBJ2-7; V: TRBV25-1; size: -; DNA: TGTGCCAGCACAGAGACAGGGGTCGGGACCTACGAGCAGTACTTC; CDR3: CASTETGVGTYEQYF
D: -; J: TRBJ2-7; V: TRBV27; size: few; DNA: TGTGCCAGCAGTTTTGGGCGGGCCTACGAGCAGTACTTC; CDR3: CASSFGRAYEQYF
D: -; J: TRBJ1-2; V: TRBV21-1; size: once; DNA: TGTGCCAGCAGCCAGGGGGCTCAAACACACAGACACACTAACTATGGCTACACCTTC; CDR3: CASSQGAQTHRHTNYGYTF
D: TRBD1; J: TRBJ1-1; V: TRBV11-1; size: -; DNA: TGTGCCAGCAGCCTAGGACAGGGGCTGAGCGAAGCTTTCTTT; CDR3: CASSLGQGLSEAFF
D: -; J: TRBJ1-1; V: TRBV13; size: -; DNA: TGTGCCAGCAGCTTAGGGGGAGGGGACTACACTGAAGCTTTCTTT; CDR3: CASSLGGGDYTEAFF
D: -; J: TRBJ2-1; V: TRBV5-1; size: -; DNA: TGCGCCAGCAGCTTGGGGGTCTCTATGGATGAGCAGTTCTTC; CDR3: CASSLGVSMDEQFF
D: -; J: TRBJ1-1; V: TRBV4-2; size: once; DNA: TGTGCCAGCGACCCTGGTGGGGACTTGAACACTGAAGCTTTCTTT; CDR3: CASDPGGDLNTEAFF
D: -; J: TRBJ1-2; V: TRBV30; size: -; DNA: TGTGCCTGGAGTTTGGGAGGGCCCCCGCCGAACTATGGCTACACCTTC; CDR3: CAWSLGGPPPNYGYTF
D: -; J: TRBJ2-1; V: TRBV5-6; size: once; DNA: TGTGCCAGCAGCTCCGGTGGGGTCGCCTACAATGAGCAGTTCTTC; CDR3: CASSSGGVAYNEQFF
D: -; J: TRBJ1-1; V: TRBV5-1; size: -; DNA: TGCGCCAGCAGTTCCGGGATGAACACTGAAGCTTTCTTT; CDR3: CASSSGMNTEAFF
D: -; J: TRBJ1-1; V: TRBV12-5; size: -; DNA: TGTGCTAGTGGTTTGGCTTCTACCGGGACACATCACATGAACACTGAAGCTTTCTTT; CDR3: CASGLASTGTHHMNTEAFF
D: -; J: TRBJ1-1; V: TRBV6-5; size: -; DNA: TGTGCCAGCAGTTACTTGCCGAGGGACACTGAAGCTTTCTTT; CDR3: CASSYLPRDTEAFF
D: -; J: TRBJ2-7; V: TRBV19; size: -; DNA: TGTGCCAGTGAAGGGGATTACGAGCAGTACTTC; CDR3: CASEGDYEQYF
D: -; J: TRBJ2-4; V: TRBV5-1; size: once; DNA: TGCGCCAGCAGCAGGACAGTGGTCAAAAACATTCAGTACTTC; CDR3: CASSRTVVKNIQYF
D: -; J: TRBJ2-3; V: TRBV6-1; size: once; DNA: TGTGCCAGCGGACAGAGGGCAGATACGCAGTATTTT; CDR3: CASGQRADTQYF
D: -; J: TRBJ1-2; V: TRBV20-1; size: -; DNA: TGCAGTGCCCTGAGGCCCCATGGCTACACCTTC; CDR3: CSALRPHGYTF
D: TRBD1; J: TRBJ1-4; V: TRBV4-1; size: -; DNA: TGCGCCAGCAGCCAACGGGACAGGGGGCCTGAAAAACTGTTTTTT; CDR3: CASSQRDRGPEKLFF
D: -; J: TRBJ2-1; V: TRBV7-2; size: -; DNA: TGTGCCAGCAGCTCAAGCGGGCTAGACTACAATGAGCAGTTCTTC; CDR3: CASSSSGLDYNEQFF
D: -; J: TRBJ2-3; V: TRBV5-6; size: -; DNA: TGTGCCAGCACCGATAGAGACAGGATCGACACAGATACGCAGTATTTT; CDR3: CASTDRDRIDTDTQYF
D: TRBD1; J: TRBJ1-2; V: TRBV29-1; size: -; DNA: TGCAGCGTAACCGACAGGGCCCTCTATGGCTACACCTTC; CDR3: CSVTDRALYGYTF
D: -; J: TRBJ2-1; V: TRBV19; size: -; DNA: TGTGCCAGTAGTATAGGGGGATACAATGAGCAGTTCTTC; CDR3: CASSIGGYNEQFF
D: -; J: TRBJ1-4; V: TRBV9; size: once; DNA: TGTGCCAGCAGCGTAGGTCTCGGAACCACCATTAAGTACGAAAAACTGTTTTTT; CDR3: CASSVGLGTTIKYEKLFF
D: -; J: TRBJ1-3; V: TRBV6-1; size: -; DNA: TGTGCCAGCAGTGAACAGAGGTTAGGCTCTGGAAACACCATATATTTT; CDR3: CASSEQRLGSGNTIYF
D: -; J: TRBJ2-3; V: TRBV9; size: -; DNA: TGTGCCAGCAGCTCACCATACACAGATACGCAGTATTTT; CDR3: CASSSPYTDTQYF
D: TRBD1; J: TRBJ1-2; V: TRBV4-1; size: -; DNA: TGCGCCAGCAGCTCTAGGACAGGCCCCTATGGCTACACCTTC; CDR3: CASSSRTGPYGYTF
D: TRBD1; J: TRBJ2-1; V: TRBV18; size: -; DNA: TGTGCCAGCTCACCACTCGGACAGGGGGCCGATGAGCAGTTCTTC; CDR3: CASSPLGQGADEQFF
D: TRBD1; J: TRBJ1-1; V: TRBV13; size: -; DNA: TGTGCCAGCAGCTTAGCCAATGACAGGGATAGGGGGGCTTTCTTT; CDR3: CASSLANDRDRGAFF
D: -; J: TRBJ1-4; V: TRBV18; size: -; DNA: TGTGCCAGCTCACCCCAGGGGCCCTATTCAACTAATGAAAAACTGTTTTTT; CDR3: CASSPQGPYSTNEKLFF
D: -; J: TRBJ1-4; V: TRBV5-6; size: -; DNA: TGTGCCAGCAGCTCGCCACAGGGCCTGGGGGAAAAACTGTTTTTT; CDR3: CASSSPQGLGEKLFF
D: -; J: TRBJ2-2; V: TRBV4-1; size: -; DNA: TGCGCCAGCAGCCCCGCAGGGGCTGGGGCCAACACCGGGGAGCTGTTTTTT; CDR3: CASSPAGAGANTGELFF
D: -; J: TRBJ1-1; V: TRBV29-1; size: -; DNA: TGCAGCGTTGGGCCAGCTAACATGAACACTGAAGCTTTCTTT; CDR3: CSVGPANMNTEAFF
D: -; J: TRBJ2-2; V: TRBV6-6; size: -; DNA: TGTGCCAGCAGCCCATCCGGGGAGCTGTTTTTT; CDR3: CASSPSGELFF
D: TRBD1; J: TRBJ2-7; V: TRBV2; size: -; DNA: TGTGCCAGCAAGGGGACAGGTCCCTACGAGCAGTACTTC; CDR3: CASKGTGPYEQYF
D: -; J: TRBJ2-7; V: TRBV27; size: once; DNA: TGTGCCAGCAGAACGGGGGTAACAGGTGAGCAGTACTTC; CDR3: CASRTGVTGEQYF
D: TRBD1; J: TRBJ2-5; V: TRBV5-4; size: -; DNA: TGTGCCAGCAGCTCACAGGGGAACTTACAAGAGACCCAGTACTTC; CDR3: CASSSQGNLQETQYF
D: -; J: TRBJ2-7; V: TRBV5-1; size: -; DNA: TGCGCCAGTGGTCCGGGAGGGGGCACCGAGCAGTACTTC; CDR3: CASGPGGGTEQYF
D: TRBD1; J: TRBJ2-3; V: TRBV6-4; size: -; DNA: TGTGCCAGCAGTACACAGGGGGCGGCCACAGATACGCAGTATTTT; CDR3: CASSTQGAATDTQYF
D: TRBD2; J: TRBJ2-5; V: TRBV6-1; size: -; DNA: TGTGCCAGCAGTGAAGCGGGGAGCGGGGTCGAGACCCAGTACTTC; CDR3: CASSEAGSGVETQYF
D: -; J: TRBJ2-7; V: TRBV15; size: -; DNA: TGTGCCACCAGCGGAGGTTTAGGCGTCTTCTCCTACGAGCAGTACTTC; CDR3: CATSGGLGVFSYEQYF
D: TRBD1; J: TRBJ2-7; V: TRBV19; size: -; DNA: TGTGCCAGTAGTTCGACAGGGGCCCACGAGCAGTACTTC; CDR3: CASSSTGAHEQYF
D: -; J: TRBJ2-7; V: TRBV19; size: -; DNA: TGTGCCAGTAGCTCGACTTCATCTACGGAACAGTACTTC; CDR3: CASSSTSSTEQYF